Following are 13 T cell receptor beta chains from one sample sequenced in a study of cytotoxic CD8 clonotypes in ibrutinib-treated CLL. Profiling relied on immunoSEQ multiplex PCR, and the TCRdb table lists in-frame clones only, not all of them. The sample has fewer than 35,000 clones, 69% seen once. The material sequenced was PBMCs, taken before ibrutinib treatment. These receptors all come from a human donor with chronic lymphocytic leukemia.

The genes are TRBV7-6 and TRBJ2-2, with D perhaps matching TRBD1 (6 bases). CDR1 is SGHVS and CDR2 is FNYEAQ in the germline V gene. V lost 2 bases to trimming and J lost 0 bases, with 7 bases between them. The CDR3 length is 15 residues. CDR3 sequence: CASSLPGANTGELFF. CDR3 DNA sequence: TGTGCCAGCAGCTTACCAGGGGCGAACACCGGGGAGCTGTTTTTT.

This clone is classed as medium-sized. The CDR3 coding sequence is TGTGCCAGCAAGGCAGACTTACCCTACGAGCAGTACTTC. Its protein product is CASKADLPYEQYF. This chain joins TRBV2 and TRBJ2-7; D is unresolved. The CDR3 loop spans 13 amino acids. Germline CDR1 reads SNHLY; CDR2 reads FYNNEI. V was trimmed by 7 bases and J by 2 bases, leaving 12 bases between them.

In this sample, this clone turned up a few times. The chain recombines TRBV11-3 with TRBJ1-1; D is possibly TRBD1 (5 bases). Germline CDR1 is SGHNT and CDR2 is YENEEA. Trimming pared 2 bases from V and 1 base from J, leaving 5 bases between. This CDR3 contains 13 residues. This CDR3 reads CASSLTGNTEAFF. CDR3 nucleotide sequence: TGTGCCAGCAGCTTAACAGGGAACACTGAAGCTTTCTTT.

This chain links TRBV5-1 with TRBJ2-3; D is ambiguous. Germline values: CDR1 SGHRS, CDR2 YFSETQ. This CDR3 is built from 12 residues. Between the trimmed V and J ends, which lost 5 bases and 2 bases, there was a span of 6 bases. CDR3: CASSPSTDTQYF. The CDR3 DNA reads as TGCGCCAGCAGTCCCTCCACAGATACGCAGTATTTT.

The sample holds one count of this clone. The chain carries TRBV9 and TRBJ2-2; 8 bases line up with TRBD1. The ends lost 4 bases at V and 4 bases at J; junction bases unmatched: 6. Germline assignment: CDR1 SGDLS and CDR2 YYNGEE. The CDR3 contains 15 residues. DNA for the CDR3: TGTGCCAGCAGCCCCGGACAGGGCACCACCGGGGAGCTGTTTTTT. Its protein product is CASSPGQGTTGELFF.

The chain combines TRBV7-2 with TRBJ2-7; D may match TRBD1 or TRBD2 (7 bases each). Per germline, CDR1 SGHTA and CDR2 FQGNSA. CDR3 length: 14 amino acids. V was trimmed by 5 bases and J by 2 bases, leaving 13 bases between them. Written as DNA, the CDR3 is TGTGCCAGCAGCGTCCAGGGGGGGACCTACGAGCAGTACTTC. As protein: CASSVQGGTYEQYF.

This sequence joins TRBV4-3 and TRBJ1-2; 10 nucleotides line up with TRBD1. V shed 4 bases and J 1 base; nucleotides not matched to a gene: 3. The CDR3 loop spans 15 amino acids. Germline V gene lookup returns CDR1 LGHNA and CDR2 YSLEER. The CDR3 bases are TGCGCCAGCAGCCGGGACAGGGGCGTTAACTATGGCTACACCTTC. It yields the protein CASSRDRGVNYGYTF.

This sequence joins TRBV6-5 and TRBJ1-1, with no clear D. The CDR3 contains 13 residues. Per the germline V gene, CDR1 is MNHEY and CDR2 is SVGAGI. Trimming cost V 0 bases and J 5 bases, with 7 bases left between them. The CDR3 sequence is CASSYSLLTEAFF. CDR3 nucleotides: TGTGCCAGCAGTTACTCACTGCTAACTGAAGCTTTCTTT.

This clone came up a few times. V is TRBV5-1 and J is TRBJ2-7; D ambiguous. This CDR3 has 14 residues. V lost 0 bases to trimming and J lost 3 bases, with 10 bases between them. Germline V gene sequence: CDR1 SGHRS, CDR2 YFSETQ. The CDR3 reads CASSLVGHYYEQYF. CDR3 DNA sequence: TGCGCCAGCAGCTTGGTAGGGCACTACTACGAGCAGTACTTC.

The chain uses TRBV11-2 and TRBJ2-7; D may be TRBD1 or TRBD2 (5 bases each). V dropped 0 bases and J dropped 5 bases, with 14 bases sitting between them. Germline CDR1 SGHAT, CDR2 FQNNGV. This CDR3 comprises 15 residues. The DNA for the CDR3 is TGTGCCAGCAGCTTAGACTGGGACCCCCGGGACGAGCAGTACTTC. Protein sequence: CASSLDWDPRDEQYF.

The CDR3 DNA sequence: TGTGCCAGCAGCTTAGCCGTCCCGGCCGGAAACACCATATATTTT. It codes for CASSLAVPAGNTIYF. The V call is TRBV7-8, the J call TRBJ1-3, with D hard to call. Between the trimmed V and J ends, which lost 0 bases and 4 bases, there was a span of 10 bases. The germline V gene has CDR1 SGHVS and CDR2 FQNEAQ. The CDR3 has 15 amino acids.

This clone turned up a few times. The rearrangement links TRBV4-1 to TRBJ2-1, with D perhaps matching TRBD1 or TRBD2 (5 bases each). This CDR3 has 14 amino acids. The V gene lost 0 bases and the J gene lost 9 bases, with 12 bases spanning the gap. CDR1 is MGHRA, CDR2 YSYEKL, per germline. The CDR3 region is CASSQEGRAGEQFF. The CDR3 coding sequence is TGCGCCAGCAGCCAAGAGGGCAGGGCGGGTGAGCAGTTCTTC.

The chain carries TRBV5-1 and TRBJ2-3; TRBD2 aligns across 10 bases. Germline trimming cut 0 bases from V and 3 bases from J; bases unmatched to any gene: 10. This CDR3 contains 18 residues. Germline values: CDR1 SGHRS, CDR2 YFSETQ. The CDR3 region is CASSLALMVAGGTDTQYF. In DNA, the CDR3 is TGCGCCAGCAGCTTGGCCCTGATGGTAGCGGGGGGTACAGATACGCAGTATTTT.